This entry concerns a single T cell receptor beta chain. Its antigen remains unidentified. No qualities accompany the bases; no much larger clone lies one base away. This entry comes from a study of metastatic and nonmetastatic thyroid tumors (dated by TCRdb to 2020 to 2022). In the study overall: Repertoires from peripheral blood and from tumor or nodule tissue samples of malignant and benign thyroid patients were compared.

No patient had received any treatment before thyroid surgery. The study retrospectively analysed patient clinical samples collected from about 2012 to 2018 using T-cell receptor beta sequencing. Counted from cysteine to phenylalanine, this CDR3 has 16 amino acids. Only the CDR3 DNA is retained, 48 bases long and in frame from the first base. The germline V gene specifies MNHEY as CDR1 and SVGEGT as CDR2. Trimming takes 6 bases off V and 4 bases off J; junction bases not matched to a gene: 8. General study outcomes and caveats: TCR beta diversity was reported as significantly higher in malignant tumors than in benign nodules, in both blood and tumor samples.

Library preparation was by PCR. These reads were obtained on an Illumina HiSeq 4000. The TCR beta-chain CDR3 region of each patient was profiled by high-throughput sequencing. The paper's data handling went like this. The researchers built a classifier to tell apart papillary thyroid cancer patients with distant metastasis, based on CDR3 differences among clinicopathological groups. The Shannon index was used to assess repertoire diversity, and the Morisita-Horn index was used to assess tumor-blood repertoire similarity. The public sequencing data were trimmed at Q25 with fastp and processed into clonotypes with MiXCR by TCRdb, which kept only in-frame beta chains. These V and J calls are TCRdb output, not the study's own analysis. The sample table records over 10,000 clones; 20% to 25% of these occur just once. The ten biggest clones cover roughly 59% of the sample.

The chain employs TRBV6-2 or TRBV6-3 and TRBJ2-3; 12 nucleotides in the junction match TRBD2. Specimen: blood. This clonotype originated in a male donor with papillary thyroid cancer or a benign thyroid nodule (not recorded which). Some clones in this sample may be carry-over from other donors' samples. This receptor carries the CDR3 CASSPTSGSAPDTQYF. The DNA is TGTGCCAGCAGCCCGACTAGCGGGAGTGCCCCAGATACGCAGTATTTT.